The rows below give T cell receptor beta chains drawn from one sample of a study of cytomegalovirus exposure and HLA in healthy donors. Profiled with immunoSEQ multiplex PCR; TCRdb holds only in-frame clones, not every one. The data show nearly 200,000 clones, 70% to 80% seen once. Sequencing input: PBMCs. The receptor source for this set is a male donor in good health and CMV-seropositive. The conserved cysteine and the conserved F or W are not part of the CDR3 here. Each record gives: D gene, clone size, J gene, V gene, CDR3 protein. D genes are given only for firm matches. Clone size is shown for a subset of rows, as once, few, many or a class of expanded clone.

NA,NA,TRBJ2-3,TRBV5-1,ASSFTVTLLSTDTQY
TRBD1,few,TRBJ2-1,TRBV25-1,ASSEAGTGNNEQF
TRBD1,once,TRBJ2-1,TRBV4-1,ASSQDLTGGYNEQF
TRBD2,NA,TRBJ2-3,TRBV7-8,ASSPLSGAPDTQY
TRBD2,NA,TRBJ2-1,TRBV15,ATSRGGTSGGRSAEQF
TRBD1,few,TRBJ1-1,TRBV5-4,ASSLAGTGNTEAF
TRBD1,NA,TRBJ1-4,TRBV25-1,ASSDRDRPNEKLF
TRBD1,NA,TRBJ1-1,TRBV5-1,ASSPDRGLMNTEAF
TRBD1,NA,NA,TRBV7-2,ASSREQGTQYEQY
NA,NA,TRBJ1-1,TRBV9,ASSGSRGGTEAF
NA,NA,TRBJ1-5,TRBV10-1,ASSHLVVAYSNQPQH